The rows below give T cell receptor beta chains drawn from one sample of a study of B cell selection in AIRE deficiency. Clones were read by immunoSEQ multiplex PCR, and TCRdb kept only the in-frame ones, dropping some. The repertoire holds some 19,000 clones, with around 97% as singletons. The sequenced material came from conventional CD4+ T cells sorted from PBMCs. Receptors originate from a human donor with AIRE deficiency. The CDR3 runs from the conserved cysteine through the conserved F or W. The D gene is left open where the match is weak. Clone size, where shown, is once, few, many, or a class for clones that have expanded.

d_gene: -
abundance: -
len: 12
j_gene: TRBJ2-3
v_gene: TRBV19
CDR3nt: TGTGCCAGTAGTCACAGTGGAGATACGCAGTATTTT
CDR3aa: CASSHSGDTQYF

d_gene: -
abundance: -
len: 17
j_gene: TRBJ1-1
v_gene: TRBV7-9
CDR3nt: TGTGCCAGCAGCTTACTCCCTAAAAGTGGCAGGAACACTGAAGCTTTCTTT
CDR3aa: CASSLLPKSGRNTEAFF

d_gene: TRBD1
abundance: -
len: 15
j_gene: TRBJ2-3
v_gene: TRBV6-5
CDR3nt: TGTGCCAGCAGACCGGAAGGGACAGGGGGCAGGACGCAGTATTTT
CDR3aa: CASRPEGTGGRTQYF

d_gene: -
abundance: -
len: 15
j_gene: TRBJ2-5
v_gene: TRBV18
CDR3nt: TGTGCCAGCTCTCGTATCTCGGACGGGCAAGAGACCCAGTACTTC
CDR3aa: CASSRISDGQETQYF

d_gene: -
abundance: once
len: 13
j_gene: TRBJ1-4
v_gene: TRBV28
CDR3nt: TGTGCCAGCAGTTATTATAGGGTGGAAAAACTGTTTTTT
CDR3aa: CASSYYRVEKLFF

d_gene: -
abundance: -
len: 15
j_gene: TRBJ1-2
v_gene: TRBV6-6
CDR3nt: TGTGCCAGCAGTTACTCGGCACCCGCTAACTATGGCTACACCTTC
CDR3aa: CASSYSAPANYGYTF

d_gene: -
abundance: once
len: 16
j_gene: TRBJ2-1
v_gene: TRBV11-3
CDR3nt: TGTGCCAGCAGCTTAGCGGGCACAGGTTACTACAATGAGCAGTTCTTC
CDR3aa: CASSLAGTGYYNEQFF

d_gene: TRBD2
abundance: -
len: 15
j_gene: TRBJ2-7
v_gene: TRBV6-5
CDR3nt: TGTGCCAGCAGTTCCTCTAGCGGGGGGCGGTACGAGCAGTACTTC
CDR3aa: CASSSSSGGRYEQYF

d_gene: -
abundance: -
len: 13
j_gene: TRBJ2-1
v_gene: TRBV7-2
CDR3nt: TGTGCCAGCAGCTTAGGGGGGGCTGGCGAGCAGTTCTTC
CDR3aa: CASSLGGAGEQFF

d_gene: -
abundance: -
len: 14
j_gene: TRBJ2-5
v_gene: TRBV5-4
CDR3nt: TGTGCCAGCAGCTTGCAAACTGACCAAGAGACCCAGTACTTC
CDR3aa: CASSLQTDQETQYF

d_gene: TRBD1
abundance: -
len: 14
j_gene: TRBJ1-1
v_gene: TRBV5-1
CDR3nt: TGCGCCAGCAGCGGTCCCGGGACAGGGGGAGAGGCTTTCTTT
CDR3aa: CASSGPGTGGEAFF

d_gene: TRBD2
abundance: -
len: 13
j_gene: TRBJ2-7
v_gene: TRBV10-3
CDR3nt: TGTGCCCTCTCGGGACTAGCGGGAAATGAGCAGTACTTC
CDR3aa: CALSGLAGNEQYF

d_gene: TRBD1
abundance: -
len: 14
j_gene: TRBJ1-2
v_gene: TRBV14
CDR3nt: TGTGCCAGCAGCCCGAGGACAGGGCCCTATGGCTACACCTTC
CDR3aa: CASSPRTGPYGYTF

d_gene: -
abundance: -
len: 15
j_gene: TRBJ2-3
v_gene: TRBV14
CDR3nt: TGTGCCAGCAGCCATCTTCGGGATTGGACAGATACGCAGTATTTT
CDR3aa: CASSHLRDWTDTQYF

d_gene: TRBD2
abundance: -
len: 15
j_gene: TRBJ2-5
v_gene: TRBV7-2
CDR3nt: TGTGCCAGCAGCCCTTTAGCGGGTCTCCAAGAGACCCAGTACTTC
CDR3aa: CASSPLAGLQETQYF

d_gene: -
abundance: -
len: 14
j_gene: TRBJ1-5
v_gene: TRBV7-2
CDR3nt: TGTGCCAGCAGCTTAGGCCCGAGCAATCAGCCCCAGCATTTT
CDR3aa: CASSLGPSNQPQHF

d_gene: -
abundance: -
len: 13
j_gene: TRBJ1-2
v_gene: TRBV6-4
CDR3nt: TGTGCCAGCAGTCCAGGGCGCTTCTATGGCTACACCTTC
CDR3aa: CASSPGRFYGYTF

d_gene: TRBD1
abundance: -
len: 13
j_gene: TRBJ2-7
v_gene: TRBV10-3
CDR3nt: TGTGCCAACTCCGGGACAGGGTTCAGGGAGCAGTACTTC
CDR3aa: CANSGTGFREQYF

d_gene: TRBD1
abundance: -
len: 14
j_gene: TRBJ1-2
v_gene: TRBV7-2
CDR3nt: TGTGCCAGCAGCTACATACAGGGGCCATATGGCTACACCTTC
CDR3aa: CASSYIQGPYGYTF

d_gene: TRBD2
abundance: once
len: 15
j_gene: TRBJ2-1
v_gene: TRBV2
CDR3nt: TGTGCCAGCAGTGTAACAAGCGGGGGGGCGGGTGAGCAGTTCTTC
CDR3aa: CASSVTSGGAGEQFF

d_gene: -
abundance: -
len: 13
j_gene: TRBJ2-3
v_gene: TRBV18
CDR3nt: TGTGCCAGCTCACCATCGAGACGCGATACGCAGTATTTT
CDR3aa: CASSPSRRDTQYF

d_gene: TRBD2
abundance: -
len: 14
j_gene: TRBJ2-2
v_gene: TRBV4-2
CDR3nt: TGTGCCAGCAGCTTGGGCGGGACTAGCTGGGAGCTGTTTTTT
CDR3aa: CASSLGGTSWELFF

d_gene: TRBD2
abundance: -
len: 19
j_gene: TRBJ2-1
v_gene: TRBV6-1
CDR3nt: TGTGCCAGCAGTGAAGGGACTAGCGGGTATTACAGCTCCTACAATGAGCAGTTCTTC
CDR3aa: CASSEGTSGYYSSYNEQFF

d_gene: -
abundance: -
len: 12
j_gene: TRBJ2-2
v_gene: TRBV7-9
CDR3nt: TGTGCCAGCAGCTCGAGGGGAGGGGAGCTGTTTTTT
CDR3aa: CASSSRGGELFF

d_gene: -
abundance: -
len: 17
j_gene: TRBJ2-1
v_gene: TRBV4-2
CDR3nt: TGTGCCAGCAGCCAAGATTCGATTTTTGCCAGACTCAATGAGCAGTTCTTC
CDR3aa: CASSQDSIFARLNEQFF

d_gene: -
abundance: -
len: 14
j_gene: TRBJ1-1
v_gene: TRBV2
CDR3nt: TGTGCCAGCAGCAGAACAGGTATAGTCACTGAAGCTTTCTTT
CDR3aa: CASSRTGIVTEAFF

d_gene: -
abundance: -
len: 17
j_gene: TRBJ2-3
v_gene: TRBV5-1
CDR3nt: TGCGCCAGCAGCTTGGGATCCTTTGGGGGTGGCACAGATACGCAGTATTTT
CDR3aa: CASSLGSFGGGTDTQYF

d_gene: -
abundance: -
len: 14
j_gene: TRBJ2-4
v_gene: TRBV19
CDR3nt: TGTGCCAGCGGGACTCTTCTAGCCAAAAACATTCAGTACTTC
CDR3aa: CASGTLLAKNIQYF

d_gene: -
abundance: -
len: 17
j_gene: TRBJ1-5
v_gene: TRBV7-8
CDR3nt: TGTGCCAGCAGCCCGTTTGGGGGTACGACGTACAATCAGCCCCAGCATTTT
CDR3aa: CASSPFGGTTYNQPQHF

d_gene: TRBD2
abundance: -
len: 13
j_gene: TRBJ2-7
v_gene: TRBV13
CDR3nt: TGTGCCAGCAGCTGGGGACTAGCGCGGGAGCAGTACTTC
CDR3aa: CASSWGLAREQYF

d_gene: -
abundance: -
len: 15
j_gene: TRBJ1-1
v_gene: TRBV7-9
CDR3nt: TGTGCCAGCAGCCTTCTAGAGGGCAGGGAGGCTGAAGCTTTCTTT
CDR3aa: CASSLLEGREAEAFF

d_gene: -
abundance: -
len: 13
j_gene: TRBJ2-7
v_gene: TRBV9
CDR3nt: TGTGCCAGCAGCGTGGACAGCTCCTACGAGCAGTACTTC
CDR3aa: CASSVDSSYEQYF

d_gene: -
abundance: once
len: 20
j_gene: TRBJ1-6
v_gene: TRBV4-1
CDR3nt: TGCGCCAGCAGCCAAGTCCTCGGGGGGGGAGGTGGCTCCTATAATTCACCCCTCCACTTT
CDR3aa: CASSQVLGGGGGSYNSPLHF

d_gene: TRBD1
abundance: -
len: 17
j_gene: TRBJ2-3
v_gene: TRBV23-1
CDR3nt: TGCGCCAGCCGTCCGGGACAGGGTAGGTCTTACACAGATACGCAGTATTTT
CDR3aa: CASRPGQGRSYTDTQYF

d_gene: -
abundance: -
len: 17
j_gene: TRBJ1-5
v_gene: TRBV7-2
CDR3nt: TGTGCCAGCAGCAAACGTTCGGGCTGGCAGGGTGACCAGCCCCAGCATTTT
CDR3aa: CASSKRSGWQGDQPQHF

d_gene: TRBD1
abundance: -
len: 15
j_gene: TRBJ1-5
v_gene: TRBV25-1
CDR3nt: TGTGCCAGCAGTGACTCTGACAGGGGCAATCAGCCCCAGCATTTT
CDR3aa: CASSDSDRGNQPQHF

d_gene: -
abundance: -
len: 16
j_gene: TRBJ2-3
v_gene: TRBV4-1
CDR3nt: TGCGCCAGCAGCCGACCGGAGACTTTCAGTTCAGATACGCAGTATTTT
CDR3aa: CASSRPETFSSDTQYF

d_gene: TRBD1
abundance: few
len: 14
j_gene: TRBJ1-6
v_gene: TRBV10-3
CDR3nt: TGTGCCATCAGTCCGGGACAGGGTAAATCACCCCTCCACTTT
CDR3aa: CAISPGQGKSPLHF

d_gene: TRBD1
abundance: -
len: 13
j_gene: TRBJ1-1
v_gene: TRBV29-1
CDR3nt: TGCAGCGTTGCCCTGGGACAGCTCACTGAAGCTTTCTTT
CDR3aa: CSVALGQLTEAFF

d_gene: -
abundance: -
len: 21
j_gene: TRBJ2-1
v_gene: TRBV15
CDR3nt: TGTGCCACCAGCAGACCACCTCTATCCGGAGCTCGGGCCTACAGGATCAATGAGCAGTTCTTC
CDR3aa: CATSRPPLSGARAYRINEQFF

d_gene: -
abundance: -
len: 12
j_gene: TRBJ1-2
v_gene: TRBV6-6
CDR3nt: TGTGCCAGCAGTGGGCGTAACTATGGCTACACCTTC
CDR3aa: CASSGRNYGYTF

d_gene: -
abundance: -
len: 13
j_gene: TRBJ2-7
v_gene: TRBV5-6
CDR3nt: TGTGCCAGCAGCTGGACAGTGCGAGACGAGCAGTACTTC
CDR3aa: CASSWTVRDEQYF